Below, 17 T cell receptor beta chains from the same sample are listed, as sequenced in a study of blood T cell repertoires in COVID-19. Only in-frame clones appear in the TCRdb table, and some are missing; sequencing was by immunoSEQ multiplex PCR. There are about 41,000 clones in the sample; around 82% occur only once, and 35% to 45% lies in the top ten. Specimen: peripheral blood. These receptor sequences come from a woman of 80 years or more with active or convalescent COVID-19.

The chain joins TRBV2 to TRBJ1-6; 9 bases fit TRBD1. The CDR3 has 15 amino acids. Trimming cost V 4 bases and J 7 bases; bases outside gene matches: 5. Germline assignment: CDR1 SNHLY and CDR2 FYNNEI. The CDR3 reads CASSVFGTGNSPLHF. As DNA, the CDR3 is TGTGCCAGCAGTGTGTTTGGGACAGGGAATTCACCCCTCCACTTT.

The chain employs TRBV4-1 and TRBJ1-2; 9 nucleotides align to TRBD1. Per the germline V gene, CDR1 is MGHRA and CDR2 is YSYEKL. The CDR3 is made up of 15 amino acids. The ends lost 1 base at V and 5 bases at J; junction bases unmatched: 5. Here the CDR3 DNA reads TGCGCCAGCAGCCAAGGGTTGGGACAGGGATATGGCTACACCTTC. It translates to CASSQGLGQGYGYTF.

CDR3 coding DNA: TGCAGCGGTACCCAGGGGGCCCTGAACACTGAAGCTTTCTTT. Translated, it gives CSGTQGALNTEAFF. The gene calls are TRBV29-1 and TRBJ1-1; 8 bases map to TRBD1. V lost 7 bases and J lost 0; bases outside the gene matches: 7. From germline, CDR1 is SQVTM and CDR2 ANQGSEA. The CDR3 runs to 14 residues.

This chain uses TRBV5-4 with TRBJ2-3; D perhaps matches TRBD1 (7 bases). The CDR3 consists of 19 residues. Germline values: CDR1 SGHNT, CDR2 YYREEE (reference sequence). With 2 bases removed from V and 1 base from J, the gap between germline ends came to 23 bases. CDR3 residues: CASSLVRGPRDSGTDTQYF. In nucleotides, the CDR3 is TGTGCCAGCAGCTTAGTCCGGGGGCCCCGGGACAGCGGCACAGATACGCAGTATTTT. Using reference TRBV5-4 and TRBJ2-3 for the parts outside the CDR3, the full variable domain is ETGVTQSPTHLIKTRGQQVTLRCSSQSGHNTVSWYQQALGQGPQFIFQYYREEENGRGNFPPRFSGLQFPNYSSELNVNALELDDSALYLCASSLVRGPRDSGTDTQYFGPGTRLTVL.

The V gene is TRBV5-6, the J gene TRBJ1-4; 8 bases align to TRBD1. The CDR3 is made up of 16 amino acids. The junction had 7 bases not matched to a gene; V was cut back by 4 bases and J by 2 bases. Germline CDR1 is SGHDT and CDR2 is YYEEEE. The CDR3 protein is CASSARSGGTNEKLFF. The CDR3 DNA reads as TGTGCCAGCAGCGCCCGGTCAGGGGGCACTAATGAAAAACTGTTTTTT. Complete variable domain (other parts from reference TRBV5-6 and TRBJ1-4): DAGVTQSPTHLIKTRGQQVTLRCSPKSGHDTVSWYQQALGQGPQFIFQYYEEEERQRGNFPDRFSGHQFPNYSSELNVNALLLGDSALYLCASSARSGGTNEKLFFGSGTQLSVL.

Only one count was recorded for this clone. The CDR3 reads CASSGQGYQPQHF. CDR3 nucleotide sequence: TGTGCCAGCAGTGGTCAGGGTTATCAGCCCCAGCATTTT. The chain carries TRBV12-3 or TRBV12-4 and TRBJ1-5; tentatively, D is TRBD1 (5 bases). Trimming shortened V by 5 bases and J by 5 bases, and 10 bases separated the two germline ends. This CDR3 is built from 13 residues.

V gene TRBV20-1 combines with J gene TRBJ2-7, with 7 nucleotides matching TRBD1. This CDR3 is 14 amino acids long. Unmatched junction bases numbered 9, after V lost 3 bases and J lost 4 bases. From germline, CDR1 is DFQATT and CDR2 SNEGSKA (reference sequence). CDR3 in DNA: TGCAGTGCTAGTTTGACAGGGTCGGTGTACGAGCAGTACTTC. It specifies CSASLTGSVYEQYF.

The chain recombines TRBV19 with TRBJ2-1; 8 nucleotides match TRBD1. This CDR3 comprises 15 residues. V lost 0 bases and J lost 5; bases outside the gene matches: 3. Germline loops: CDR1 LNHDA, CDR2 SQIVND (reference sequence). The CDR3 DNA sequence: TGTGCCAGTAGTATAGAGCGACAGGGGAACAATGAGCAGTTCTTC. Protein sequence: CASSIERQGNNEQFF. The full variable domain, with the rest looked up from reference TRBV19 and TRBJ2-1, is DGGITQSPKYLFRKEGQNVTLSCEQNLNHDAMYWYRQDPGQGLRLIYYSQIVNDFQKGDIAEGYSVSREKKESFPLTVTSAQKNPTAFYLCASSIERQGNNEQFFGPGTRLTVL.

The sample holds a few counts of this clone. The gene calls are TRBV6-5 and TRBJ1-5; maybe TRBD1 (5 bases). Germline CDR1 MNHEY, CDR2 SVGAGI. The CDR3 is 15 residues long. Deletions cut 3 bases from V and 2 bases from J, with 11 bases between. The chain's CDR3 is CASSYSGGGNQPQHF. CDR3 DNA: TGTGCCAGCAGTTATAGCGGGGGAGGCAATCAGCCCCAGCATTTT.

The rearrangement links TRBV5-1 to TRBJ2-3, with 7 bases identical to TRBD1. From germline, CDR1 is SGHRS and CDR2 YFSETQ. CDR3 length equals 14 residues. J was trimmed by 2 bases and V by 3 bases; bases with no gene match: 3. The CDR3 protein is CASSSGQATDTQYF. In DNA, the CDR3 is TGCGCCAGCAGCTCAGGACAGGCCACAGATACGCAGTATTTT.

The chain employs TRBV13 and TRBJ1-1, with 10 bases matching TRBD1. The ends lost 5 bases at V and 4 bases at J; junction bases unmatched: 13. This CDR3 spans 17 amino acids. Germline V gene lookup returns CDR1 PRHDT and CDR2 FYEKMQ (reference sequence). In DNA form, the CDR3 reads TGTGCCAGCAGCCCACCCGGACAGGGGGTGGTAGGCACTGAAGCTTTCTTT. It encodes CASSPPGQGVVGTEAFF.

This sequence joins TRBV7-9 and TRBJ1-2; D is possibly TRBD1 (5 bases). The CDR3 runs 16 residues. Germline CDR1 SEHNR, CDR2 FQNEAQ (reference sequence). V lost 6 bases, J lost 0 bases, and 17 bases lay in between. In DNA, the CDR3 is TGTGCCAGCAGTACACCTCGGGGGACTCCTAACTATGGCTACACCTTC. Translated, it gives CASSTPRGTPNYGYTF.

This clone has just one count. V and J are TRBV28 and TRBJ1-5, with a weak D call TRBD1 (5 bases). The V gene lost 3 bases and the J gene lost 6 bases, with 15 bases spanning the gap. Germline CDR1 and CDR2: MDHEN and SYDVKM. This CDR3 is 15 amino acids long. The CDR3 spells CASSFGQGFRQPQHF. CDR3 in DNA: TGTGCCAGCAGTTTCGGGCAGGGTTTTCGTCAGCCCCAGCATTTT.

This chain joins TRBV19 and TRBJ1-4; tentatively, D is TRBD1 (5 bases). There are 14 residues in the CDR3. The V gene lost 7 bases and the J gene lost 7 bases, with 16 bases spanning the gap. Looked up from germline, CDR1 is LNHDA and CDR2 is SQIVND (reference sequence). The CDR3 bases are TGTGCCAGTAAGATGCGCAGGGAATCTGAAAAACTGTTTTTT. Its translation is CASKMRRESEKLFF.

This clone turned up a few times. The genes are TRBV4-1 and TRBJ2-7; 7 nucleotides agree with TRBD1. CDR1 and CDR2 (germline): MGHRA, YSYEKL. The CDR3 is 15 amino acids. V lost 0 bases, J lost 0 bases, and 2 bases stayed unmatched. DNA of the CDR3: TGCGCCAGCAGCCAAGATGGGACAGTCTCCTACGAGCAGTACTTC. It yields the protein CASSQDGTVSYEQYF.

V and J are TRBV28 and TRBJ2-1, with D unresolved. Germline CDR1 reads MDHEN; CDR2 reads SYDVKM. With 4 bases removed from V and 0 bases from J, the gap between germline ends came to 13 bases. The CDR3 is made up of 16 amino acids. The CDR3 DNA reads as TGTGCCAGCAGTTCCCCCGACATGAGCTCCTACAATGAGCAGTTCTTC. Residues: CASSSPDMSSYNEQFF.

This chain connects TRBV5-4 to TRBJ1-3, with a tentative D call TRBD1 (5 bases). V was shortened by 3 bases and J by 0 bases, with 7 bases between the two germline ends. CDR3 size: 14 residues. Germline V gene sequence: CDR1 SGHNT, CDR2 YYREEE (reference sequence). The CDR3 loop reads CASSSQGSGNTIYF. CDR3 bases: TGTGCCAGCAGCTCCCAGGGCTCTGGAAACACCATATATTTT.